The rows below give T cell receptor beta chains drawn from one sample of a study of T cell responses to AZD1222 COVID-19 vaccine. Sequencing used immunoSEQ multiplex PCR; TCRdb keeps in-frame clones, though not all of them. The table records 150,000 to 180,000 clones, around nine tenths of them present only once. Specimen: peripheral blood, collected after recovery from COVID-19. Receptors were obtained from an adult who had recovered from COVID-19. Both conserved end residues are part of each CDR3. The D gene is left open where the match is weak. The listing skips clone size in some rows; elsewhere it reads once, few, many or a size class.

j_gene	d_gene	abundance	v_gene	CDR3aa	CDR3nt
TRBJ1-4	NA	NA	TRBV6-1	CASSERINEKLFF	TGTGCCAGCAGTGAGAGGATAAATGAAAAACTGTTTTTT
TRBJ2-6	TRBD1	once	TRBV3-1/TRBV3-2	CASSRQGADVLTF	TGTGCCAGCAGCCGACAGGGGGCCGACGTCCTGACTTTC
TRBJ1-2	TRBD1	once	TRBV2	CASRNRGYGYTF	TGTGCCAGCAGAAACAGGGGATATGGCTACACCTTC
TRBJ2-7	NA	NA	TRBV7-9	CASGGGSSYEQYF	TGTGCCAGCGGGGGCGGGTCCTCCTACGAGCAGTACTTC
TRBJ1-2	NA	NA	TRBV7-2	CASSYWTTYGYTF	TGTGCCAGCAGCTACTGGACCACCTATGGCTACACCTTC
TRBJ1-1	TRBD1	NA	TRBV27	CASSLSRQGAIPFF	TGTGCCAGCAGTTTATCCAGACAGGGGGCGATTCCTTTCTTT
TRBJ1-1	NA	NA	TRBV4-3	CASSRKGLNTEAFF	TGCGCCAGCAGCCGAAAGGGACTGAACACTGAAGCTTTCTTT
TRBJ2-2	TRBD2	NA	TRBV11-3	CASSWGLAGGQKAGELFF	TGTGCCAGCAGCTGGGGACTAGCGGGAGGCCAGAAGGCCGGGGAGCTGTTTTTT
TRBJ2-1	NA	NA	TRBV18	CASSPPAGAVHNEQFF	TGTGCCAGCTCACCACCCGCAGGGGCGGTACACAATGAGCAGTTCTTC
TRBJ1-2	NA	NA	TRBV29-1	CSVVQGYSYGYTF	TGCAGCGTTGTGCAGGGGTATTCCTATGGCTACACCTTC
TRBJ1-2	NA	NA	TRBV7-2	CASIAYRADGYTF	TGTGCCAGCATCGCGTACAGGGCGGATGGCTACACCTTC
TRBJ2-1	TRBD2	NA	TRBV9	CASSARLAGGNEQFF	TGTGCCAGCAGCGCACGGTTAGCGGGGGGCAATGAGCAGTTCTTC
TRBJ1-1	TRBD1	NA	TRBV7-2	CASSQQGLGTEAFF	TGTGCCAGCAGCCAACAGGGGCTAGGGACTGAAGCTTTCTTT
TRBJ2-1	NA	NA	TRBV2	CASIRTNYNEQFF	TGTGCCAGCATTAGGACTAACTACAATGAGCAGTTCTTC
TRBJ2-7	NA	NA	TRBV7-2	CASSLGSGRYEQYF	TGTGCCAGCAGCTTAGGGTCCGGACGCTACGAGCAGTACTTC
TRBJ2-1	NA	NA	TRBV24-1	CATSETGSSYNEQFF	TGTGCCACCAGTGAGACGGGGAGCTCCTACAATGAGCAGTTCTTC
TRBJ1-1	NA	NA	TRBV6-5	CASSYDRVVTEAFF	TGTGCCAGCAGTTACGATCGGGTTGTAACTGAAGCTTTCTTT
TRBJ1-5	NA	NA	TRBV28	CASSSLANQPQHF	TGTGCCAGCAGTTCACTGGCCAATCAGCCCCAGCATTTT
TRBJ2-3	TRBD1	NA	TRBV3-1/TRBV3-2	CASSQGTGDFNTQYF	TGTGCCAGCAGTCAAGGGACAGGGGATTTTAATACGCAGTATTTT
TRBJ1-2	NA	NA	TRBV5-8	CASSLEGYGYTF	TGTGCCAGCAGCTTGGAGGGGTATGGCTACACCTTC
TRBJ2-7	TRBD2	NA	TRBV6-5	CASASASGGFWEQYF	TGTGCCAGCGCCTCGGCTAGCGGGGGATTTTGGGAGCAGTACTTC
TRBJ2-1	TRBD2	NA	TRBV25-1	CASSEYNSGGLNEQFF	TGTGCCAGCAGTGAATATAATAGCGGGGGGCTTAATGAGCAGTTCTTC
TRBJ1-1	TRBD1	NA	TRBV5-1	CASSPDRATTEAFF	TGCGCCAGCAGCCCTGACAGGGCGACCACTGAAGCTTTCTTT
TRBJ2-3	TRBD2	NA	TRBV5-4	CASSPVAGVGSTDTQYF	TGTGCCAGCAGCCCCGTTGCGGGGGTGGGTAGCACAGATACGCAGTATTTT
TRBJ2-5	NA	NA	TRBV2	CASRWETQYF	TGTGCCAGCAGGTGGGAGACCCAGTACTTC
TRBJ1-1	TRBD1	NA	TRBV7-3	CASSVTGGLDTEAFF	TGTGCCAGCAGCGTCACAGGGGGATTGGACACTGAAGCTTTCTTT
TRBJ1-1	NA	NA	TRBV28	CASSRPTEAFF	TGTGCCAGCAGTAGACCCACTGAAGCTTTCTTT
TRBJ2-1	TRBD2	NA	TRBV7-9	CASSLTLAASEQFF	TGTGCCAGCAGCTTAACACTAGCGGCTAGTGAGCAGTTCTTC
TRBJ1-1	NA	NA	TRBV7-2	CASSLGYGQRNTEAFF	TGTGCCAGCAGCTTAGGATACGGGCAGCGGAACACTGAAGCTTTCTTT
TRBJ2-7	TRBD1	NA	TRBV2	CASSYIRDSTYEQYF	TGTGCCAGCAGTTACATCCGGGACAGTACCTACGAGCAGTACTTC